This TCR beta chain is drawn from a study of blood T cell repertoires in COVID-19. How the authors handled the data: Quantification of nucleated cells was approximated via reference gene primer amplification. Here immunoSEQ multiplex PCR was the method, and the copy in TCRdb shows in-frame clones only, minus some. That table supplies the V and J calls and clone size; D and trimming were determined from the DNA. The data hold fewer than 250,000 clones, with less than 90% observed a single time. This CDR3 contains 15 residues. The J segment lost 2 bases and the V segment lost 5 bases, leaving 2 bases of the junction unmatched. The germline V gene has CDR1 WNHNN and CDR2 SYGVQD (reference sequence).

The sample comprised peripheral blood. The genes are TRBV10-1 and TRBJ2-1; TRBD2 agrees at 11 bases. The sequence derives from a man under 40 with acute or convalescent COVID-19. CDR3 bases: TGCGCCAGCAGTCTAGCGGGGGGAGCCTACAATGAGCAGTTCTTC. Translating it yields CASSLAGGAYNEQFF.